Listed below are T cell receptor beta chains from one sample, sequenced in a study of T-cell reconstitution after alpha-beta-depleted transplantation in children. TCRdb passed the PCR reads through MiXCR, listing each CDR3 protein once. The sample lists hundreds of thousands of distinct CDR3 sequences, around 14% occurring once. The sample consisted of PBMCs, taken before TCRalphabeta/CD19-depleted stem cell transplant. The source is a girl aged 2 to 9 with congenital amegakaryocytic thrombocytopenia, due to receive a stem cell transplant. Each CDR3 is given with its conserved first and last residue. Each record gives: clone size, D gene, V gene, J gene, CDR3 protein, CDR3 DNA. D genes are given only for firm matches. Size tells how often a clone was seen (once, few, many) or the class of an expanded clone, and some rows leave it out.

NA	TRBD2	TRBV2	TRBJ2-7	CASSESLAGTYEQYF	TGTGCCAGCAGTGAGAGTCTAGCGGGGACCTACGAGCAGTACTTC
NA	TRBD1	TRBV6-1	TRBJ2-1	CASRPAGGYHEQFF	TGTGCCAGCCGCCCGGCAGGGGGTTACCATGAGCAGTTCTTC
few	NA	TRBV27	TRBJ2-7	CASSQSDSSYEQYF	TGTGCCAGCAGTCAGTCAGATAGCTCCTACGAGCAGTACTTC
NA	NA	TRBV7-9	TRBJ1-1	CASGGGPQWTEAFF	TGTGCCAGCGGGGGGGGGCCCCAATGGACTGAAGCTTTCTTT
many	NA	TRBV4-1	TRBJ2-5	CASSQDSSGVETQYF	TGCGCCAGCAGCCAAGATTCGTCAGGGGTCGAGACCCAGTACTTC
NA	TRBD2	TRBV5-1	TRBJ2-7	CASSHSAGGPTYEQYF	TGCGCCAGCAGCCATTCAGCGGGAGGGCCTACCTACGAGCAGTACTTC
many	NA	TRBV28	TRBJ1-5	CASSFLDGTTEPQHF	TGTGCCAGCAGTTTTCTAGACGGAACCACGGAGCCCCAGCATTTT
NA	NA	TRBV5-1	TRBJ2-5	CVSSLEELQETQYF	TGCGTCAGCAGCCTCGAGGAGTTACAAGAGACCCAGTACTTC
few	TRBD1	TRBV5-6	TRBJ2-5	CASSPGQGPQETQYF	TGTGCCAGCAGCCCGGGACAGGGACCCCAAGAGACCCAGTACTTC
NA	NA	TRBV5-6	TRBJ1-6	CASHEGPFERSPLHF	TGTGCCAGCCATGAAGGTCCCTTTGAGAGGTCACCCCTCCACTTT
few	TRBD1	TRBV29-1	TRBJ1-2	CSVEDLPRGQGARDYGYTF	TGCAGCGTTGAAGATTTGCCGCGTGGACAGGGGGCGAGGGACTATGGCTACACCTTC
NA	TRBD2	TRBV9	TRBJ2-5	CASSLLAGLQETQYF	TGTGCCAGCAGCCTGCTAGCGGGCCTGCAAGAGACCCAGTACTTC
NA	NA	TRBV19	TRBJ2-2	CASSPPGRITGELFF	TGTGCCAGTAGTCCCCCAGGACGGATCACCGGGGAGCTGTTTTTT
NA	NA	TRBV7-8	TRBJ2-1	CASSFGAGPKYNEQFF	TGTGCCAGCAGCTTTGGGGCGGGACCAAAGTACAATGAGCAGTTCTTC
NA	TRBD2	TRBV20-1	TRBJ2-1	CSAIGSGWDNEQFF	TGCAGTGCTATAGGTAGCGGGTGGGACAATGAGCAGTTCTTC
few	TRBD2	TRBV29-1	TRBJ2-5	CSVEDLVAGLQETQYF	TGCAGCGTTGAAGATTTGGTAGCGGGCCTCCAAGAGACCCAGTACTTC
few	NA	TRBV4-1	TRBJ1-1	CASSQPYYSDTTEAFF	TGCGCCAGCAGCCAACCCTATTACAGCGATACCACTGAAGCTTTCTTT